These 7 T cell receptor beta chains came from one sample sequenced in a study of blood T cell repertoires in COVID-19. The method was immunoSEQ multiplex PCR; TCRdb's version includes in-frame clones alone and lacks a portion of them. Of some 240,000 clones detected, roughly 82% appear once; the ten largest clones hold over 1.2%. The sequenced material came from peripheral blood. The receptors were gathered from a woman in her thirties or forties who had recovered from COVID-19.

The chain carries TRBV6-6 and TRBJ2-3; D gene ambiguous. The germline V gene encodes CDR1 MNHNY and CDR2 SVGAGI (reference sequence). Trimming removed 2 bases from V and 0 bases from J, with 9 bases in between. This CDR3 comprises 15 residues. The CDR3 region is CASSYVLRSTDTQYF. The CDR3 region has the DNA TGTGCCAGCAGTTACGTCCTCCGGAGCACAGATACGCAGTATTTT.

The V call is TRBV3-1 (or the pseudogene TRBV3-2), the J call TRBJ2-7; unclear D gene. V was shortened by 4 bases and J by 4 bases, with 14 bases between the two germline ends. The V gene's germline CDR1 is LGHDT and CDR2 YNNKEL (reference sequence). This CDR3 region has 14 residues. CDR3 nucleotide sequence: TGTGCCAGCAGCCCGGCGGTAGATGGTTACGAGCAGTACTTC. Translating gives CASSPAVDGYEQYF.

This rearrangement joins TRBV30 to TRBJ2-3, with a possible D match to TRBD2 (7 bases). CDR1 is GTSNPN, CDR2 SVGIG, per germline (reference sequence). The CDR3 is 16 residues long. Trimming took 4 bases from V and 4 from J, leaving 21 bases between them. For the CDR3, the DNA is TGTGCCTGGACTCCCGGTGGGGGGGGGCCGGCAGATACGCAGTATTTT. This sequence encodes CAWTPGGGGPADTQYF.

CDR3 loop: CASSLEQGNTEAFF. DNA for the CDR3: TGTGCCAGCAGCTTAGAACAGGGGAACACTGAAGCTTTCTTT. V is TRBV13 and J is TRBJ1-1, with D tentatively TRBD1 (6 bases). This CDR3 has 14 residues. V lost 1 base, J lost 1 base, and 7 bases lay in between. Germline V lookup: CDR1 PRHDT, CDR2 FYEKMQ (reference sequence).

The rearrangement uses TRBV28 and TRBJ1-2; 7 bases fit TRBD1. The ends lost 10 bases at V and 4 bases at J; junction bases unmatched: 21. Germline values: CDR1 MDHEN, CDR2 SYDVKM. This CDR3 comprises 17 residues. The CDR3 loop reads CATNTATRTGSFYGYTF. The CDR3 DNA sequence: TGTGCCACCAATACGGCCACAAGGACAGGCAGCTTCTATGGCTACACCTTC.

The rearrangement uses TRBV19 and TRBJ1-1, with a weak D call TRBD1 (5 bases). CDR1 and CDR2 from the germline V gene are LNHDA and SQIVND (reference sequence). CDR3 length: 14 amino acids. Trimming shortened V by 2 bases and J by 3 bases, and 10 bases separated the two germline ends. Here the CDR3 DNA reads TGTGCCAGTAGTATATCAGGGCGAGACACTGAAGCTTTCTTT. Protein product: CASSISGRDTEAFF.

This rearrangement joins TRBV6-2 or TRBV6-3 to TRBJ2-1, with 8 bases that match TRBD2. Germline V CDR1 and CDR2: MNHEY, SVGEGT. Germline trimming cut 2 bases from V and 7 bases from J; bases unmatched to any gene: 10. This CDR3 is built from 16 residues. CDR3 sequence reads: CASSYRLAPLVNEQFF. The CDR3 DNA is TGTGCCAGCAGTTACCGACTAGCGCCCCTTGTGAATGAGCAGTTCTTC.